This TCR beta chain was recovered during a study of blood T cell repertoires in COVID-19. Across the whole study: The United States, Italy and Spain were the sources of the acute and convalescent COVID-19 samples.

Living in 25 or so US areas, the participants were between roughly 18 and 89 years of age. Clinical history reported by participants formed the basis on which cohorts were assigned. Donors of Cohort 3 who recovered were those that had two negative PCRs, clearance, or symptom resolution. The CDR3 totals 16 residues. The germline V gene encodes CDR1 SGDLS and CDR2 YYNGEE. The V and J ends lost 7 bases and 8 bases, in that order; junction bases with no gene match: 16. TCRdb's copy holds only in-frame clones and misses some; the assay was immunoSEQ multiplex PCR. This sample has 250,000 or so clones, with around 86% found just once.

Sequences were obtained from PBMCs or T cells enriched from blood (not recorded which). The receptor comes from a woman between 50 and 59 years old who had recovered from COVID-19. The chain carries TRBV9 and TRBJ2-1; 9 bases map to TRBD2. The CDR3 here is CASEVGGRASVHEQFF. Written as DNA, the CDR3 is TGTGCCAGCGAAGTAGGCGGGAGGGCATCAGTCCATGAGCAGTTCTTC.